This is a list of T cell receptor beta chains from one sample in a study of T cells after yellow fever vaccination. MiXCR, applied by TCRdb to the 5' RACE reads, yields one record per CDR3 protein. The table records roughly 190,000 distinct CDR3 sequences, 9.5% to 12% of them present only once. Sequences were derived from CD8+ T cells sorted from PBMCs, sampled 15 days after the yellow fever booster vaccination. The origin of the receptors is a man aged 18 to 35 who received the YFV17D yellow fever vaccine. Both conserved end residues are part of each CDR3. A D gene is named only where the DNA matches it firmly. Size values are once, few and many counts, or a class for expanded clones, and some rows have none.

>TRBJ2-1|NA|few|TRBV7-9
CASSLAASEAYNEQFF
TGTGCCAGCAGCTTAGCGGCTAGCGAGGCCTACAATGAGCAGTTCTTC
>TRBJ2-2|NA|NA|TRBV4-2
CASSQEYSSPGELFF
TGTGCCAGCAGCCAAGAGTATTCTAGCCCCGGGGAGCTGTTTTTT
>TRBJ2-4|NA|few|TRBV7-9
CASSFAGTVLDIQYF
TGTGCCAGCAGCTTTGCCGGGACCGTCCTAGACATTCAGTACTTC
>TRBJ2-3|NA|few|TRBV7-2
CASKWGGADTQYF
TGTGCCAGCAAATGGGGGGGCGCAGATACGCAGTATTTT
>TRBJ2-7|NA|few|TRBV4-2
CASSPRGNGGLTYEQYF
TGTGCCAGCAGCCCCCGCGGGAACGGGGGGCTGACCTACGAGCAGTACTTC
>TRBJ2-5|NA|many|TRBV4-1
CASSPLPGKETQYF
TGCGCCAGCAGCCCCCTCCCGGGGAAAGAGACCCAGTACTTC
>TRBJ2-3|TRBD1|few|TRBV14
CASSQEETGPDTQYF
TGTGCCAGCAGCCAAGAAGAGACAGGGCCTGATACGCAGTATTTT
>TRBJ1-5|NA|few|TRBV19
CASTWEHGNQPQHF
TGTGCCAGTACTTGGGAGCACGGCAATCAGCCCCAGCATTTT
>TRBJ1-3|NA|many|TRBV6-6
CASQNGVGNTIYF
TGTGCCAGCCAAAATGGTGTGGGGAACACCATATATTTT
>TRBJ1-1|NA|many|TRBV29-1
CSVEPLGSTEAFF
TGCAGCGTTGAACCACTTGGGAGCACTGAAGCTTTCTTT
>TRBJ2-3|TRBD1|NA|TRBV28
CASSSPRQGSADTQYF
TGTGCCAGCAGTTCACCTCGACAGGGGAGCGCAGATACGCAGTATTTT
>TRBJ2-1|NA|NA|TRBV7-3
CASSLLLGEQFF
TGTGCCAGCAGCCTACTCTTGGGGGAGCAGTTCTTC
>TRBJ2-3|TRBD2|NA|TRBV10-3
CAISDTSGGAGDTQYF
TGTGCCATCAGTGATACTAGCGGGGGGGCCGGAGATACGCAGTATTTT
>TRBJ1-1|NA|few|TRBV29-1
CSVRGNTEAFF
TGCAGCGTAAGGGGGAACACTGAAGCTTTCTTT
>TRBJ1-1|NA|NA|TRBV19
CASSIFPGITEAFF
TGTGCCAGTAGTATTTTTCCGGGAATCACTGAAGCTTTCTTT
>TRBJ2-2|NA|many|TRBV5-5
CASSLWQGTGELFF
TGTGCCAGCAGCTTGTGGCAGGGCACCGGGGAGCTGTTTTTT
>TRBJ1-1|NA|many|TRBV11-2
CASSSNRAPDTEAFF
TGTGCCAGCAGCTCCAACAGGGCGCCGGACACTGAAGCTTTCTTT
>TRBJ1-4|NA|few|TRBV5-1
CASSLGTGNIPYEKLFF
TGCGCCAGCAGCTTGGGCACAGGGAACATACCCTACGAAAAACTGTTTTTT
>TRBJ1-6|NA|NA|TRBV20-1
CSALQPTATSYNSPLHF
TGCAGTGCGCTACAACCGACAGCGACCTCCTATAATTCACCCCTCCACTTT
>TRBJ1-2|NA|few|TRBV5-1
CASSGGLLAGYYGYTF
TGCGCCAGCAGCGGGGGACTCCTTGCCGGTTACTATGGCTACACCTTC
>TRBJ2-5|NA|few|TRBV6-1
CASSEGLVLLQETQYF
TGTGCCAGCAGTGAAGGTCTAGTCCTACTTCAAGAGACCCAGTACTTC
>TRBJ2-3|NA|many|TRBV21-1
CASSKGSGGPPDTQYF
TGTGCCAGCAGCAAAGGGAGCGGGGGCCCGCCAGATACGCAGTATTTT
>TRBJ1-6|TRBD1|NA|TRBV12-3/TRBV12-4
CASSPGQGGSPLHF
TGTGCCAGCAGTCCGGGACAGGGAGGATCACCCCTCCACTTT
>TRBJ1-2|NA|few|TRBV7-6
CASSLGGGGRGYGYTF
TGTGCCAGCAGCTTAGGAGGAGGAGGGCGGGGCTATGGCTACACCTTC
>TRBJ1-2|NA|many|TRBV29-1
CSVVGGFQEGYTF
TGCAGCGTTGTTGGAGGGTTTCAGGAAGGGTACACCTTC
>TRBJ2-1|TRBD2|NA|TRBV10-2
CASSDGGGTSQNEQFF
TGCGCCAGCAGTGATGGGGGAGGGACTAGCCAAAATGAGCAGTTCTTC
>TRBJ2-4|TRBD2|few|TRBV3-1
CASSQDLLAGNIQYF
TGTGCCAGCAGCCAAGATTTACTAGCGGGCAACATTCAGTACTTC
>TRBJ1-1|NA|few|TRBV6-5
CASSYSWDNTEAFF
TGTGCCAGCAGTTACTCCTGGGATAACACTGAAGCTTTCTTT
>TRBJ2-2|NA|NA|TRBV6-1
CARPGRKNTGELFF
TGTGCCAGACCTGGAAGGAAGAACACCGGGGAGCTGTTTTTT
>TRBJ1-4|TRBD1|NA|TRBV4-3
CASSQDTGGGEKLFF
TGCGCCAGCAGCCAGGACACAGGGGGAGGAGAAAAACTGTTTTTT
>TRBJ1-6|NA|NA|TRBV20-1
CSASPGEGSPLHF
TGCAGTGCTAGCCCAGGGGAGGGTTCACCCCTCCACTTT
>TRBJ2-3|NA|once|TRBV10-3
CAISESAQGYSTDTQYF
TGTGCCATCAGTGAGTCCGCTCAGGGGTATAGCACAGATACGCAGTATTTT
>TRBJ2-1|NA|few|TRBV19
CASSFRLGSYNEQFF
TGTGCCAGTAGCTTCCGATTAGGCTCCTACAATGAGCAGTTCTTC
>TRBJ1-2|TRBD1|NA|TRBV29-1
CSVERRDSTGYTF
TGCAGCGTTGAACGCAGGGACAGCACTGGCTACACCTTC
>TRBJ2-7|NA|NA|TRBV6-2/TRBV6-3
CVTRGGGDTYEQYF
TGTGTCACGCGGGGTGGCGGCGACACCTACGAGCAGTACTTC
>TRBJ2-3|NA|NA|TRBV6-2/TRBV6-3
CASSYYWGKRGEDTQYF
TGTGCCAGCAGTTACTATTGGGGGAAAAGAGGGGAAGATACGCAGTATTTT
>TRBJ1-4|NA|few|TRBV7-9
CASSRTANEKLFF
TGTGCCAGCAGCAGGACAGCAAATGAAAAACTGTTTTTT
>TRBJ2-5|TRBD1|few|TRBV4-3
CASSQDRQGQTQYF
TGCGCCAGCAGCCAAGATAGACAGGGCCAGACCCAGTACTTC
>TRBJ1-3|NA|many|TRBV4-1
CASSDNRVPGNTIYF
TGCGCCAGCAGCGATAACAGGGTACCTGGAAACACCATATATTTT
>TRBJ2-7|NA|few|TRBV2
CASSKGYEQYF
TGTGCCAGCAGTAAGGGCTACGAGCAGTACTTC
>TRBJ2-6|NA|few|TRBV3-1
CASSHRSGANVLTF
TGTGCCAGCAGCCACCGCTCTGGGGCCAACGTCCTGACTTTC
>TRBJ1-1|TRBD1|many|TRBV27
CASSLKAGTGGTEAFF
TGTGCCAGCAGTTTAAAGGCCGGGACAGGGGGCACTGAAGCTTTCTTT
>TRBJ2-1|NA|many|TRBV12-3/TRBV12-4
CASSFGDEQFF
TGTGCCAGCAGTTTCGGAGATGAGCAGTTCTTC
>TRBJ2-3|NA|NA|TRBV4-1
CASKGSTDTQYF
TGCGCCAGCAAGGGTAGCACAGATACGCAGTATTTT
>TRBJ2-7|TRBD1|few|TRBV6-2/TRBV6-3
CASSWTGEISYEQYF
TGTGCCAGCAGTTGGACAGGGGAGATTTCCTACGAGCAGTACTTC
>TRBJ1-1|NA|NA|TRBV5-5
CASSLRGKAFF
TGTGCCAGCAGCTTGAGGGGAAAGGCTTTCTTT
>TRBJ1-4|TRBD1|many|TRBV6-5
CASSYVSTGGTEKLFF
TGTGCCAGCAGTTACGTATCTACAGGGGGAACTGAAAAACTGTTTTTT
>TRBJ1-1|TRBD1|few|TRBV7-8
CASSSWGDSMNTEAFF
TGTGCCAGCAGCTCTTGGGGGGACAGTATGAACACTGAAGCTTTCTTT
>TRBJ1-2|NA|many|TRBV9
CASSARETGAYGYTF
TGTGCCAGCAGCGCCCGGGAGACAGGAGCTTATGGCTACACCTTC
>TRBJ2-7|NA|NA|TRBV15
CATSRDTLSSYEQYF
TGTGCCACCAGCAGAGATACGCTTAGCTCCTACGAGCAGTACTTC
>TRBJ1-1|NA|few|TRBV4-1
CASSQAGSNTEAFF
TGCGCCAGCAGCCAAGCGGGTTCGAACACTGAAGCTTTCTTT
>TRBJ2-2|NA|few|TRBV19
CASSDSNTGELFF
TGTGCCAGTAGCGACAGTAACACCGGGGAGCTGTTTTTT
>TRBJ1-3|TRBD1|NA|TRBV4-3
CASSQGLSGGLGNTIYF
TGCGCCAGCAGCCAAGGCCTCTCAGGGGGCCTTGGAAACACCATATATTTT
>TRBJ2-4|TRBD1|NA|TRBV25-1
CASGKGTGGNIQYF
TGTGCCAGCGGAAAAGGGACAGGGGGAAACATTCAGTACTTC
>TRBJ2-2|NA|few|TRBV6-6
CASSSALVGELFF
TGTGCCAGCAGTTCCGCTTTGGTCGGGGAGCTGTTTTTT
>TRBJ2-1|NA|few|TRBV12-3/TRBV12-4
CASTPGGEIVGEQFF
TGTGCCAGCACTCCAGGGGGGGAGATAGTCGGTGAGCAGTTCTTC
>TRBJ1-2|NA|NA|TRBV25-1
CASSERAGYYGYTF
TGTGCCAGCAGTGAAAGGGCAGGGTACTATGGCTACACCTTC
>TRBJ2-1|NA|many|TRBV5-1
CASSLAIRRDGDEQFF
TGCGCCAGCAGCTTGGCTATTCGCAGGGACGGAGATGAGCAGTTCTTC
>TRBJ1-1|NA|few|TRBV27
CASSYTGMSTEAFF
TGTGCCAGCAGTTACACGGGGATGAGCACTGAAGCTTTCTTT
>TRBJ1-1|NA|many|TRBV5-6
CASSIGGDEAFF
TGTGCCAGCAGCATAGGGGGAGATGAAGCTTTCTTT